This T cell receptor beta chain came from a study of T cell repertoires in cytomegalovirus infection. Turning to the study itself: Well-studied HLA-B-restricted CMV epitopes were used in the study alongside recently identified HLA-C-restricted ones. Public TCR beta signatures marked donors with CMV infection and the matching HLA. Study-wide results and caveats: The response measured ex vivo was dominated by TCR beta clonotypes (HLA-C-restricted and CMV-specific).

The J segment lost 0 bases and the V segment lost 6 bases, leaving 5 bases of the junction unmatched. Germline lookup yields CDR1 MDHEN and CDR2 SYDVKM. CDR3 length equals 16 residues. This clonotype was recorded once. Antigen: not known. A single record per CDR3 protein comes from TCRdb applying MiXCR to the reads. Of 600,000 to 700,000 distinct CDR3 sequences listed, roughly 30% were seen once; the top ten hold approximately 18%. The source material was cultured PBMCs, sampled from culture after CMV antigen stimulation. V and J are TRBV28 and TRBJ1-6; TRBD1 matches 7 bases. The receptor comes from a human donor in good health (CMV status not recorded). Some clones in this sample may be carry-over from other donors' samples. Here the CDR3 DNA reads TGTGCCAGCAGCGGGGACAGACGCTCCTATAATTCACCCCTCCACTTT. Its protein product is CASSGDRRSYNSPLHF.